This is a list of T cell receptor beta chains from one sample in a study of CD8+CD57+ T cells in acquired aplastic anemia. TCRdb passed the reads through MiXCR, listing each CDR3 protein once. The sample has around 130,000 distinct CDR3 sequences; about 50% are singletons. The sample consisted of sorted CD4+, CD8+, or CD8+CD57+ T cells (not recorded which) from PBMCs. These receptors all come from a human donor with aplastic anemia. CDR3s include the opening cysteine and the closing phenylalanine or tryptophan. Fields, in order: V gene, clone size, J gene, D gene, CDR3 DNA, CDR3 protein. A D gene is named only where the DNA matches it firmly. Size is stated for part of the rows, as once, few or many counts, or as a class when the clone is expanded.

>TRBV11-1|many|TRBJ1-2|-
TGTGCCAGCAGCTACGCGCAGGCAGTCCCTAACTATGGCTACACCTTC
CASSYAQAVPNYGYTF
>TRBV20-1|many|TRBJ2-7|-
TGCAGTGTCGATCCAGGGTACGAGCAGTACTTC
CSVDPGYEQYF
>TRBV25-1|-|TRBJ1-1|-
TGTGCCAGCAGTGACCCGACAGGGAACACTGAAGCTTTCTTT
CASSDPTGNTEAFF
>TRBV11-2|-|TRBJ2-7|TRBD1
TGTGCCAGCAGCTTCTCCCTCGGACAGGGGCCCGAGCAGTACTTC
CASSFSLGQGPEQYF
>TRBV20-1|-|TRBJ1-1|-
TGCAGTGCTAGATTGAGTACTGAAGCTTTCTTT
CSARLSTEAFF
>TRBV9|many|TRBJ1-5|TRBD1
TGTGCCAGCAGCCCGCCGGGACAGGGGAATCAGCCCCAGCATTTT
CASSPPGQGNQPQHF
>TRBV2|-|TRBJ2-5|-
TGTGCCAGCGGAGATTGGGAGACCCAGTACTTC
CASGDWETQYF
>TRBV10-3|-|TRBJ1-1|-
TGTGCCATCAGTGACAGTTCCTTAGCTTTCTTT
CAISDSSLAFF
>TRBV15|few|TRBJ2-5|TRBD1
TGTGCCACCAGCACAAGGACAGGCGGAGAGACCCAGTACTTC
CATSTRTGGETQYF
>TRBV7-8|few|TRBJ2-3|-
TGTGCCAGCAGCGCGGGGACAGATACGCAGTATTTT
CASSAGTDTQYF
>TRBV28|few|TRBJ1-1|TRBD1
TGTGCCAGCAGTTCTGGACAGGGGGGTACTGAAGCTTTCTTT
CASSSGQGGTEAFF
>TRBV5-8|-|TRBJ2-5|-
TGTGCCAGCAGCTTGGAAGGGTCGGGACGAAACCAAGAGACCCAGTACTTC
CASSLEGSGRNQETQYF
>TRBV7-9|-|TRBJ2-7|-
TGTGCCAGCAGCTTTCAGAGCGAGCAGTACTTC
CASSFQSEQYF
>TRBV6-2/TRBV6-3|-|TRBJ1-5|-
TGTGCCAGCAGCAAGGGACGGCTTAGCAATCAGCCCCAGCATTTT
CASSKGRLSNQPQHF
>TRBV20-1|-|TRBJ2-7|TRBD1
TGCAGTGCCGATGACAGGGGATACGAGCAGTACTTC
CSADDRGYEQYF
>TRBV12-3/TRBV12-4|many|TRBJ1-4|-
TGTGCCAGCAGTTTTAACTTAGGGGATTTCTTTTTT
CASSFNLGDFFF
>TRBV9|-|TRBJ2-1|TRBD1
TGTGCCAGCAGCGTACAACAGGGGACGACCAATGAGCAGTTCTTC
CASSVQQGTTNEQFF
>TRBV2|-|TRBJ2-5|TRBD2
TGTGCCAGCGGCGGACTAGCGGGAGGAGAGACCCAGTACTTC
CASGGLAGGETQYF
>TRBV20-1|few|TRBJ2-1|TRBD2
TGCAGTGCTAGAGCGCTAGCGGGAGGGCCATACAATGAGCAGTTCTTC
CSARALAGGPYNEQFF
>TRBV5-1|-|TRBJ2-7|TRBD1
TGCGCCAGCAGCCGGGACAGCGCGGCCTACGAGCAGTACTTC
CASSRDSAAYEQYF
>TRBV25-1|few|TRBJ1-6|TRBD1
TGTGCCAGCAGACCCCGGGACAGGGGACTAAAGAATGAGAATTCACCCCTCCACTTT
CASRPRDRGLKNENSPLHF
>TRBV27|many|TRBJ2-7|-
TGTGCCAGCGGCGGCGGATCCTACGAGCAGTACTTC
CASGGGSYEQYF
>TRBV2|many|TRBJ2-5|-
TGTGCCAGCAGGGGACGGACCTCACAGTACTTC
CASRGRTSQYF
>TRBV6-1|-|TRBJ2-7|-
TGTGCCAGCAGTGGGACAGCCCCATACGAGCAGTACTTC
CASSGTAPYEQYF
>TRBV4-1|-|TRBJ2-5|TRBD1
TGCGCCAGCAGCAACAACGAGGGGGCCCTTCGGACCCAGTACTTC
CASSNNEGALRTQYF
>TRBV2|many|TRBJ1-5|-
TGTGCCAGCAGTGATAAAGACAGGAGCAATCAGCCCCAGCATTTT
CASSDKDRSNQPQHF
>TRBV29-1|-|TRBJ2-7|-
TGCAGCGTTGATCTAGGTGGCAGGGCCGAGCAGTACTTC
CSVDLGGRAEQYF
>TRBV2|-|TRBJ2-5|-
TGTGCCAGCAGTGAGGGGGCAGAGACCCAGTACTTC
CASSEGAETQYF